The clone carrying this T cell receptor beta chain was seen repeatedly, ten times or more. The source of the sample is a study of human T cells and chemical hapten exposure. Noted time point: patch test 1, 2 weeks after DPC sensitization. Treatment noted: therapeutic diphenylcyclopropenone sensitization with weekly scalp DPC. TCRdb processed the RACE reads anew with MiXCR; each CDR3 protein has one entry. The top ten hold less than 0.95% of the sample, which has fewer than 150,000 distinct CDR3 sequences, around 13% seen once. The V end was cut by 1 base, the J end by 0 bases, with 7 bases between. Germline V gene sequence: CDR1 SNHLY, CDR2 FYNNEI. The CDR3 consists of 15 residues.

This TCR derives from a young man with alopecia areata. Some clones in this sample may be carry-over from other donors' samples. The sample in question was whole blood, obtained in connection with sensitization to the hapten diphenylcyclopropenone (DPC). The V call is TRBV2, the J call TRBJ2-1; no clear D gene. The CDR3 is CASSEGYSSYNEQFF. CDR3 coding DNA: TGTGCCAGCAGTGAAGGGTATTCCTCCTACAATGAGCAGTTCTTC.